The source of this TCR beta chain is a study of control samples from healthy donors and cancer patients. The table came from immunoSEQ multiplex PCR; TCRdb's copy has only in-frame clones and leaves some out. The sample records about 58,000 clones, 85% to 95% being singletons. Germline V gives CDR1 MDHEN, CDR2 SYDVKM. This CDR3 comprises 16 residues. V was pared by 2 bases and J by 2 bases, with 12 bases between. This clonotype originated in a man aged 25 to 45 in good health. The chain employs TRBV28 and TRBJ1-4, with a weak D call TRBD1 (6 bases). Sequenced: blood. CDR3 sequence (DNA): TGTGCCAGCAGTTTACGGCTTACAGGGACTAATGAAAAACTGTTTTTT. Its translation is CASSLRLTGTNEKLFF.